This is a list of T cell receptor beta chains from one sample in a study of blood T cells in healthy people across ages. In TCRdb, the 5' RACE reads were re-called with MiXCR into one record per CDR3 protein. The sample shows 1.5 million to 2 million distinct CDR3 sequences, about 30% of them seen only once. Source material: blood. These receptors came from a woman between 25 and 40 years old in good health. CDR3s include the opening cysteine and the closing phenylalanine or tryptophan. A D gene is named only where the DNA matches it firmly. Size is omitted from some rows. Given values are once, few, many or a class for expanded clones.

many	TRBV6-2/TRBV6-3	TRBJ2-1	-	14	TGTGCCAGCAGCGTCGGGACATTTATTGATGAGCAGTTCTTC	CASSVGTFIDEQFF
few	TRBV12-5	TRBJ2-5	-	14	TGTGCTAGTGGAAACGGGAAGGTGCAAGAGACCCAGTACTTC	CASGNGKVQETQYF
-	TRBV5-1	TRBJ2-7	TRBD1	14	TGCGCCAGCAGCGGAGACAGGGGTCGGTACGAGCAGTACTTC	CASSGDRGRYEQYF
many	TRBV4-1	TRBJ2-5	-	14	TGCGCCAGCAGCCAAGAGGCCTTTCGGGTTTCCCAGTACTTC	CASSQEAFRVSQYF
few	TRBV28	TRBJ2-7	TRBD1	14	TGTGCCAGTCATGGGCAGGGGGCGATAAACGAGCAGTACTTC	CASHGQGAINEQYF
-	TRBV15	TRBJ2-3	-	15	TGTGCCACCAGCACCGGCGGGGCTAGCACAGATACGCAGTATTTT	CATSTGGASTDTQYF
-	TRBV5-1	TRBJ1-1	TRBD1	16	TGCGCCAGCAGCTCCCAAGCCGGGACAGCGAACACTGAAGCTTTCTTT	CASSSQAGTANTEAFF
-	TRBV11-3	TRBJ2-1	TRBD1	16	TGTGCCAGCAGCTTAGATCTTGGGACAGGGGTCAATGAGCAGTTCTTC	CASSLDLGTGVNEQFF
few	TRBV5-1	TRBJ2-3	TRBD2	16	TGCGCCAGCAGCCCGGGACTAGCGGGGGGGCAAGATACGCAGTATTTT	CASSPGLAGGQDTQYF
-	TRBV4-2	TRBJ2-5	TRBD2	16	TGTGTCAGCAGCCAAGACGACGGGGAGGGGCAAGAGACCCAGTACTTC	CVSSQDDGEGQETQYF
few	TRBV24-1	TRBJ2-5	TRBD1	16	TGTGCCACCAGTGATTCCGGGACAGGGGTAGGAGAGACCCAGTACTTC	CATSDSGTGVGETQYF
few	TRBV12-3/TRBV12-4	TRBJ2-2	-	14	TGTGCCAGCAGGGCGGAGGGGCGCGCCGGGGAGCTGTTTTTT	CASRAEGRAGELFF
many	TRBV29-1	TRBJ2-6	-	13	TGCAGCGTTGGCGCCTCTGGGGCCAACGTCCTGACTTTC	CSVGASGANVLTF
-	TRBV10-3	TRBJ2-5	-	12	TGTGCCATCAGTGGTGGACAGGAGACCCAGTACTTC	CAISGGQETQYF
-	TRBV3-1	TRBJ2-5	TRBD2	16	TGTGCCAGCAGCCCCCCGGGAGCGGGGGTAGAAGAGACCCAGTACTTC	CASSPPGAGVEETQYF
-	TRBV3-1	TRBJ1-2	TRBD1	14	TGTGCCAGCAGCCAAGGGACAGGGTTGGGTGGCCACACCTTC	CASSQGTGLGGHTF
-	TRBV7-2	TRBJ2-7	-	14	TGTGCCAGCAGCTCCGGGACGGTGGCCTACGAGCAGTACTTC	CASSSGTVAYEQYF
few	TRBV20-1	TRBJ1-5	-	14	TGCAGTGCTAGAGATCTCAGCGTCTCTCAGCCCCAGCATTTT	CSARDLSVSQPQHF
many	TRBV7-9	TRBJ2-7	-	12	TGTGCCAGCAGCTTCGAGGGCTACGAGCAGTACTTC	CASSFEGYEQYF
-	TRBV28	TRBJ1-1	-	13	TGTGCCAGCAGTTTACGGGGGGCCCAATCTGCTTTCTTT	CASSLRGAQSAFF
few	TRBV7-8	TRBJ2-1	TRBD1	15	TGTGCCAACAGCTCGATGGGACAGGGGGGAAGTGAGCAGTTCTTC	CANSSMGQGGSEQFF
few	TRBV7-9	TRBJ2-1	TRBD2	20	TGTGCCAGCAGCTTAGGTGAGGGCAGTACACGCGGGAGGAATCACAATGAGCAGTTCTTC	CASSLGEGSTRGRNHNEQFF
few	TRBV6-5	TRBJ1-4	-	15	TGTGCCAGCAGTTACTCAGGGGCGGCTAATGAAAAACTGTTTTTT	CASSYSGAANEKLFF
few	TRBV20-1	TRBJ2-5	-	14	TGCAGTGCTAGTGGAGGACACAACCAAGAGACCCAGTACTTC	CSASGGHNQETQYF
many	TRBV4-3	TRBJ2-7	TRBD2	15	TGCGCCAGCAGCCAGGGACCCGGGACTATCTACGAGCAGTACTTC	CASSQGPGTIYEQYF
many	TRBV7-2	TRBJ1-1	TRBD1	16	TGTGCCAGCAGCGAGCAGACAGGGTTGAGGGACACTGAAGCTTTCTTT	CASSEQTGLRDTEAFF
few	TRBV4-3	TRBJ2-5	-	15	TGCGCCAGCAGCGCTAGATTCTTACCCCAAGAGACCCAGTACTTC	CASSARFLPQETQYF
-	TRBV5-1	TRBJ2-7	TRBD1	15	TGCGCCAGCAGCTTAGCCGGACAGGCGGTGTCCGAGCAGTACTTC	CASSLAGQAVSEQYF
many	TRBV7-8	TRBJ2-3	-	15	TGTGCCAGCAGCTTAGTACTAGCTAGCACAGATACGCAGTATTTT	CASSLVLASTDTQYF
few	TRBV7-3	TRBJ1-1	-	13	TGTGCCAGCAGCCTCCAATTTGATACTGAAGCTTTCTTT	CASSLQFDTEAFF
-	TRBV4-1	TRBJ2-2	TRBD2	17	TGCGCCAGCAGCCAAGCTGGGATAGCGGGAAGTACCGGGGAGCTGTTTTTT	CASSQAGIAGSTGELFF
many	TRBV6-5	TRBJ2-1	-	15	TGTGCCAGCAGTTACCGGGCTACTTCCTACAATGAGCAGTTCTTC	CASSYRATSYNEQFF
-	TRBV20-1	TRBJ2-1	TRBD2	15	TGCAGTGCTAGTAGCGGGCCGAGCTCCTACAATGAGCAGTTCTTC	CSASSGPSSYNEQFF
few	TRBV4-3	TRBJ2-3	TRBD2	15	TGCGCCAGCAGCCCGGAGCGGGAAGGCACAGATACGCAGTATTTT	CASSPEREGTDTQYF
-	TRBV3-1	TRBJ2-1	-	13	TGTGCCAGCAGCCAAGAGACTAGGGATGAGCAGTTCTTC	CASSQETRDEQFF
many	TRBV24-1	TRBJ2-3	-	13	TGTGCCACCGGGGGAGGAGCGATGGATACGCAGTATTTT	CATGGGAMDTQYF
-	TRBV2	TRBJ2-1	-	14	TGTGCCAGCAGTGGAACAGAGGCGGGCAATGAGCAGTTCTTC	CASSGTEAGNEQFF
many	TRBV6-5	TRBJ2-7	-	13	TGTGCCAGCAGTTCAGGGGGGGACTACGAGCAGTACTTC	CASSSGGDYEQYF
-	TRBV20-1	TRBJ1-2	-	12	TGCAGTGCTAGTGACAGGCGGCGAGGCTACACCTTC	CSASDRRRGYTF
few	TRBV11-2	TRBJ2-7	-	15	TGTGCCAGCACCCTAATGACGGGGAGCTCCTACGAGCAGTACTTC	CASTLMTGSSYEQYF
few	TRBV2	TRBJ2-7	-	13	TGTGCCAGCAGTGAAGCACTAGCTCGCGAGCAGTACTTC	CASSEALAREQYF
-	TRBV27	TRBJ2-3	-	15	TGTGCCAGCAGTTTAGCGAGCTTACGCACAGATACGCAGTATTTT	CASSLASLRTDTQYF
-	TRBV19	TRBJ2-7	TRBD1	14	TGTGCCAGTAAGTCAGGGACAGGGGTCTACGAGCAGTACTTC	CASKSGTGVYEQYF
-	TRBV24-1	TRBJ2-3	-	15	TGCGCCACCAGTGAGTTGCAGTCCGGGGGCGGGACGCAGTATTTT	CATSELQSGGGTQYF
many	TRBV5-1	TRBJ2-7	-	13	TGCGCCAGTTCCGGGACCTTAACCTACGAGCAGTACTTC	CASSGTLTYEQYF
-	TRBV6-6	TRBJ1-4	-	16	TGTGCCAGCAGTTACGCGGTGTTACAGGGAGGTGGAAAACTGTTTTTT	CASSYAVLQGGGKLFF
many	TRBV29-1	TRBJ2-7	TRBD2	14	TGCAGCGTTGGTGTTAGCGGGAGCTCCTACGAGCAGTACTTC	CSVGVSGSSYEQYF
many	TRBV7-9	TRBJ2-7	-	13	TGTGCCACCTCTAGGATGGGCGGCTACGAGCAGTACTTC	CATSRMGGYEQYF
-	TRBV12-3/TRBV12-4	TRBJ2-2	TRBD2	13	TGTGCCGGCGGGGGGGAGAACACCGGGGAGCTGTTTTTT	CAGGGENTGELFF
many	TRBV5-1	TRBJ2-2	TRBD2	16	TGTGCCAGCAGCTTAGGACTAGCGGGAAACACCGGGGAGCTGTTTTTT	CASSLGLAGNTGELFF
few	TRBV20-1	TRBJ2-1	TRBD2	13	TGCAGTGGAGGCGCGATAGCGGGTAATGAGCAGTTCTTC	CSGGAIAGNEQFF
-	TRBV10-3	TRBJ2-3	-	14	TGTGCCATCAGTGTATCTGACGGCACAGATACGCAGTATTTT	CAISVSDGTDTQYF
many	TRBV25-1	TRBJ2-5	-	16	TGTGCCAGCAGTGAAGCCGGGACACCGGGGTTCATGACCCAGTACTTC	CASSEAGTPGFMTQYF
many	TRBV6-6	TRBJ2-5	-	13	TGTGCCAGCAATCTCCCGGGGGCGGAGACCCAGTACTTC	CASNLPGAETQYF
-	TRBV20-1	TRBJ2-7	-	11	TGCAGGGCTAAAGGGTTCTACGAGCAGTACTTC	CRAKGFYEQYF
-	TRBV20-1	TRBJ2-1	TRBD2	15	TGCAGTGCTAGAGAGATTGGGACTAACTACAATGAGCAGTTCTTC	CSAREIGTNYNEQFF
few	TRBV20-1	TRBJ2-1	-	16	TGCAGTGCCAGGGACGCTCGGGGCCTCTCCTACAATGAGCAGTTCTTC	CSARDARGLSYNEQFF
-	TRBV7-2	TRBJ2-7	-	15	TGTGCCAGCAGCTTCTTCCGGGGGCTACCGGGGGCCCAGTACTTC	CASSFFRGLPGAQYF
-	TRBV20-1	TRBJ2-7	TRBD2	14	TGCAGTGCCACGACTAGCGGGAGGATGTACGAGCAGTACTTC	CSATTSGRMYEQYF